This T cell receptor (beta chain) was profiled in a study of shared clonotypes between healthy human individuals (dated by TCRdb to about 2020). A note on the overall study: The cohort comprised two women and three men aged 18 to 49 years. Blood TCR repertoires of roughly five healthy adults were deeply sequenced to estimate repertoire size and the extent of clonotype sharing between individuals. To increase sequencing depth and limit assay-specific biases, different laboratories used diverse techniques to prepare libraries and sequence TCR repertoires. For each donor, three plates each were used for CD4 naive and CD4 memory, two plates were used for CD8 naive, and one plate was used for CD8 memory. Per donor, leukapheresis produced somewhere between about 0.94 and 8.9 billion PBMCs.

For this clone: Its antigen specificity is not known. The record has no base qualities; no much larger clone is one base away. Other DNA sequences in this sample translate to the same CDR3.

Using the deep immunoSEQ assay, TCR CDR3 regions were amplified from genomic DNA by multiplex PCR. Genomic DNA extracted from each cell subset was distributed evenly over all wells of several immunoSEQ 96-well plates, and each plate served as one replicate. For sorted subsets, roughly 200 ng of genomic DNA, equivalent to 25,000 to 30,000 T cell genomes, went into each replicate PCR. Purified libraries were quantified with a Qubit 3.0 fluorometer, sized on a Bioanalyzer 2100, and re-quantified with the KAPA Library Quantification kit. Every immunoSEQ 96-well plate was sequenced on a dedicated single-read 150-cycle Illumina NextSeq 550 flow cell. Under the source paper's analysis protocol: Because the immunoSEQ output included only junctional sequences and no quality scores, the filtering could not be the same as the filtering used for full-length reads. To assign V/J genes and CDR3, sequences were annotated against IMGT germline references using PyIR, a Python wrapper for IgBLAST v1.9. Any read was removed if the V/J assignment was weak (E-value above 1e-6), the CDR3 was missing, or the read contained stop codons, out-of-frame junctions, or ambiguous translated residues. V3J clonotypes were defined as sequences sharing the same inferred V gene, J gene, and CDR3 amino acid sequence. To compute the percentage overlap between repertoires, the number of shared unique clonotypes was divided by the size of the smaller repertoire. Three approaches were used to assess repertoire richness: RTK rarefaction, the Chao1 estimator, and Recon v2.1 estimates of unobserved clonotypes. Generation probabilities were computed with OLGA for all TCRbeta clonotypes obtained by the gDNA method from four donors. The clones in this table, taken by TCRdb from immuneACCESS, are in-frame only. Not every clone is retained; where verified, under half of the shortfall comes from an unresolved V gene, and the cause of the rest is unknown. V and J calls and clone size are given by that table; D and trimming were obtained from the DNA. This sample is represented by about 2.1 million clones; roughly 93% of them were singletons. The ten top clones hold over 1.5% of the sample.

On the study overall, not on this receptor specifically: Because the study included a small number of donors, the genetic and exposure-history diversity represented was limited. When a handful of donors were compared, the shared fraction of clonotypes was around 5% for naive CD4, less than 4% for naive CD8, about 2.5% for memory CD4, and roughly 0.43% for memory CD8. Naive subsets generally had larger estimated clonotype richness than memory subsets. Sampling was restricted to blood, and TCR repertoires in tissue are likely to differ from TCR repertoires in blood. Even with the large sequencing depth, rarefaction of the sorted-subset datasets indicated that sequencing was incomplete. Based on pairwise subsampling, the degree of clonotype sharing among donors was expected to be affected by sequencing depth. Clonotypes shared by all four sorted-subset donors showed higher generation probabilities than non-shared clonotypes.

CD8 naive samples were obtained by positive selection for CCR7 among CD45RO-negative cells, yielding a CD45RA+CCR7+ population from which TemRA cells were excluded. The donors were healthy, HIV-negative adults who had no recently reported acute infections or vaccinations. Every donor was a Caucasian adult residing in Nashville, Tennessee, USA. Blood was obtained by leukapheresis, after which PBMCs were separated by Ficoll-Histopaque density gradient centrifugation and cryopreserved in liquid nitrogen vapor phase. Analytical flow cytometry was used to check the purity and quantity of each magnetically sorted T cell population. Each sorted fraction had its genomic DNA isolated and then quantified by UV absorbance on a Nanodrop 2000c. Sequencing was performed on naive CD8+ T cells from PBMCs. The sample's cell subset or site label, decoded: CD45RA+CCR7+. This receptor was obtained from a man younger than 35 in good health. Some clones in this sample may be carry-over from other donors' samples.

The bases read TGTGCCAGCAGCTTTAAGGAGACCCAGTACTTC. Translated, it gives CASSFKETQYF. The chain was built from TRBV5-6 and TRBJ2-5; there is no confident call for the D gene. CDR1 is given as SGHDT and CDR2 as YYEEEE, both from the germline V gene. V drops 2 bases and J drops 5 bases, leaving 4 bases in between. The CDR3, from cysteine to phenylalanine, totals 11 residues. Only the CDR3 portion is preserved as DNA: 33 bases, with reading frame beginning at the first base.